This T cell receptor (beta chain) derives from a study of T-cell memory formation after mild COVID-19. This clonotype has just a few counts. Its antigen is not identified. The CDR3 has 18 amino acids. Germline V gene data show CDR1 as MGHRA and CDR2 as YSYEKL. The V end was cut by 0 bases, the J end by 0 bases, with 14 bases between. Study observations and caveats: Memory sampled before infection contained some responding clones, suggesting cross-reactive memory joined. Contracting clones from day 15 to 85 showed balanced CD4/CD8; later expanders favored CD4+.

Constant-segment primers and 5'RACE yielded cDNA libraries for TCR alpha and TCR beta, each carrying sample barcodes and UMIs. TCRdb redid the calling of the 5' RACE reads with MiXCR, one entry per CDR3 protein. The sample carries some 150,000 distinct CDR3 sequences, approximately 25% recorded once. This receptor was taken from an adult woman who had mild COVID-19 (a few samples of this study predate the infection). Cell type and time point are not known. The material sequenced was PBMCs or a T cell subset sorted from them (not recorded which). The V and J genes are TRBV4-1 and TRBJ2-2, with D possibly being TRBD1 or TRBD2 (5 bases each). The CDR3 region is CASSQEVEGFPNTGELFF. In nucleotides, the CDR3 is TGCGCCAGCAGCCAAGAAGTTGAGGGGTTTCCGAACACCGGGGAGCTGTTTTTT.